This T cell receptor (beta chain) was captured by sequencing in a study of blood T cell repertoires in COVID-19. The CDR3 is 13 residues long. The germline V gene encodes CDR1 SGHTA and CDR2 FQGNSA. V gave up 0 bases and J gave up 9 bases, with 9 bases separating them. Per the authors' pipeline: Reference gene primer amplification in the assay estimated nucleated cell counts. Clones were read by immunoSEQ multiplex PCR, and TCRdb kept only the in-frame ones, dropping some. Clone size and the V and J calls come from that table; the DNA yielded D and trimming. Here the sample spans a few hundred thousand clones, roughly 90% being singletons.

This TCR came from a young woman who had recovered from COVID-19. V usage is TRBV7-2 and J usage is TRBJ2-1; D unclear. The specimen sequenced was PBMCs or T cells enriched from blood (not recorded which). In DNA, the CDR3 is TGTGCCAGCAGCTTAGCCCTTCGTAGTGAGCAGTTCTTC. This codes for CASSLALRSEQFF. Full variable domain (rest looked up from reference TRBV7-2 and TRBJ2-1): GAGVSQSPSNKVTEKGKDVELRCDPISGHTALYWYRQSLGQGLEFLIYFQGNSAPDKSGLPSDRFSAERTGGSVSTLTIQRTQQEDSAVYLCASSLALRSEQFFGPGTRLTVL.